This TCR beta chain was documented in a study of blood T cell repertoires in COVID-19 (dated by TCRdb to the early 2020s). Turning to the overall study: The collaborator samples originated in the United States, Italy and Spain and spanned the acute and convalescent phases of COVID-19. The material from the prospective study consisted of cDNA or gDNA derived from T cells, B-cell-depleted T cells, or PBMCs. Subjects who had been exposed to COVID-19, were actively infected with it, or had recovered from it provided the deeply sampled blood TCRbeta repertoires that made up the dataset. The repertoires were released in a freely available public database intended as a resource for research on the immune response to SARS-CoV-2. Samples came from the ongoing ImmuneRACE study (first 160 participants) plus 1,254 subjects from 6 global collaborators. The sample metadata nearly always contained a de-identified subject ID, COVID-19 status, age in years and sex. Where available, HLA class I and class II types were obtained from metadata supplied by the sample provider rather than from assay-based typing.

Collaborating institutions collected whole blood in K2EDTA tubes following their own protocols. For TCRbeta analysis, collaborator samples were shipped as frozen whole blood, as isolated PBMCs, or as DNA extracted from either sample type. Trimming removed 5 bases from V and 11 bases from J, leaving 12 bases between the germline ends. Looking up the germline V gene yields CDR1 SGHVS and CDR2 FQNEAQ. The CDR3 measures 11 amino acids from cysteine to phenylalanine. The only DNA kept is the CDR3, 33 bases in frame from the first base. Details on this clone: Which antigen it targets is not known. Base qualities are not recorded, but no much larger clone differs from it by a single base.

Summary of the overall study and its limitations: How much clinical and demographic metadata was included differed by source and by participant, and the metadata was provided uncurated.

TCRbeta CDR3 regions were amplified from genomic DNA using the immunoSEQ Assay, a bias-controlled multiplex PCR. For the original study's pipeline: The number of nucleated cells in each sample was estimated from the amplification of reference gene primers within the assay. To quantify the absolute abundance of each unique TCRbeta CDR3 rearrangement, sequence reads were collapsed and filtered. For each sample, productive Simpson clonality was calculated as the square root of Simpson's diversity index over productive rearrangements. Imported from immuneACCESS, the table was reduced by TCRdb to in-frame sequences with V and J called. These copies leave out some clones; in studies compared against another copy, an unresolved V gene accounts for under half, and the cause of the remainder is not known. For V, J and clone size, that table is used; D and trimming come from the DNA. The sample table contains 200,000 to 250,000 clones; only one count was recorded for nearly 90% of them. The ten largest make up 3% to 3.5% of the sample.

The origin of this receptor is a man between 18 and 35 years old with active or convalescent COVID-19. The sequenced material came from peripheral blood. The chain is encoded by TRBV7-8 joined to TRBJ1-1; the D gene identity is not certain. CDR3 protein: CASSPGSGAFF. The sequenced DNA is TGTGCCAGCAGCCCAGGATCGGGGGCTTTCTTT.